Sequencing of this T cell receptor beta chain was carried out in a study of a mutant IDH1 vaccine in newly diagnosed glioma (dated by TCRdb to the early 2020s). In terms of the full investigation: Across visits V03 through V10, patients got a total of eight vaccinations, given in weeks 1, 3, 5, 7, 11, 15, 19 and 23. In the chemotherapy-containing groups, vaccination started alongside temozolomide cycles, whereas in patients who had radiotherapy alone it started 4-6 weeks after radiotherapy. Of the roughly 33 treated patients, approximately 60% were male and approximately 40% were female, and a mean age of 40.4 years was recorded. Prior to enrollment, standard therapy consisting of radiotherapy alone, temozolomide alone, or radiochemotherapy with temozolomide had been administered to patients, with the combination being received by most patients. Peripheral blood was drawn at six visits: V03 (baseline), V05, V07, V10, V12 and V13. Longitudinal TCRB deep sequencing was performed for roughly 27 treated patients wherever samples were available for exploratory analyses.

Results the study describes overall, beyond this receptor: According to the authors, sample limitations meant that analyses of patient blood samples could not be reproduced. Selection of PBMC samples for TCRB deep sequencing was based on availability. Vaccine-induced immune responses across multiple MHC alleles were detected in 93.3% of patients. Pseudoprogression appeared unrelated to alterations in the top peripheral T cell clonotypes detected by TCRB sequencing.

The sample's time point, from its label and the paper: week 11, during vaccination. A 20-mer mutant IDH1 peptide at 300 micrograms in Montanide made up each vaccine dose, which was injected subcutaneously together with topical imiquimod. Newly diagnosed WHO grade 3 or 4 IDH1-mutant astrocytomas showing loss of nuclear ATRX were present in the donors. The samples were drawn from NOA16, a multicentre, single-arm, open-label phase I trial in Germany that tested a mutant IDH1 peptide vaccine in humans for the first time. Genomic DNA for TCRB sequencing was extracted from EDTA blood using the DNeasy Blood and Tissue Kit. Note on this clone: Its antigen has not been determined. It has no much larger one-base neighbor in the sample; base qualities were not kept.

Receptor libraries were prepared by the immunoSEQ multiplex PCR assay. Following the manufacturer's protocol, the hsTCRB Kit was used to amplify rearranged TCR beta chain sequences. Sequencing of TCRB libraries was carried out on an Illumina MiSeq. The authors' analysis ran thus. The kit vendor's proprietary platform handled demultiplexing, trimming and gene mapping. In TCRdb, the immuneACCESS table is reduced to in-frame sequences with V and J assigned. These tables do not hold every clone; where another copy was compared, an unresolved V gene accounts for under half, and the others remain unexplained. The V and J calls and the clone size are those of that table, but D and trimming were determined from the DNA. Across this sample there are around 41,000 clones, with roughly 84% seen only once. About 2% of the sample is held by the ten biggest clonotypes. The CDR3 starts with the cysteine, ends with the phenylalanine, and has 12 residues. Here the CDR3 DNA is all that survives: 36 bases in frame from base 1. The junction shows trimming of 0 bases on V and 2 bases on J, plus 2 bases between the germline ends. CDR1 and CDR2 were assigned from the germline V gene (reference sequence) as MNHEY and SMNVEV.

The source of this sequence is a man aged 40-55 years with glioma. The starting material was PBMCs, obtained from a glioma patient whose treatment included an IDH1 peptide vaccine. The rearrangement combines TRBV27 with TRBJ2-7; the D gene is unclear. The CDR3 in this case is CASSLSPYEQYF. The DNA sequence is TGTGCCAGCAGTTTATCCCCCTACGAGCAGTACTTC.